These 32 T cell receptor beta chains were sequenced from one sample in a study of patients and donors after allogeneic stem cell transplantation. TCRdb redid the calling of the RT-PCR reads with MiXCR, one entry per CDR3 protein. Of about 400,000 distinct CDR3 sequences detected, around 16% appear once; the ten largest clones hold 6.5% to 7.5%. The sequenced sample consisted of blood, either unsorted or a sorted T cell fraction (not recorded which). The receptor source for this set is a human donor who was either an allogeneic HSCT recipient or a stem cell or donor lymphocyte infusion donor (not recorded which). It is not recorded whose cells these are; they may come from a transplant donor.

V is TRBV4-1 and J is TRBJ2-7, with D possibly matching TRBD1 (6 bases). This CDR3 region has 17 residues. Trimming took off 1 base at V and 3 bases at J, with 19 bases between the two ends. Germline assignment: CDR1 MGHRA and CDR2 YSYEKL. The CDR3, as DNA: TGCGCCAGCAGCCAAGGTTTGGCTGAAACAGGGAGCTACGAGCAGTACTTC. This sequence encodes CASSQGLAETGSYEQYF.

V gene TRBV15 combines with J gene TRBJ1-6; possible D gene TRBD1, 5 bases. The V gene's germline CDR1 is LNHNV and CDR2 YYDKDF (reference sequence). The CDR3 runs to 17 residues. V was shortened by 1 base and J by 4 bases, with 14 bases between the two germline ends. The CDR3 sequence: CATSRGQGGWYNSPLHF. CDR3 nucleotides: TGTGCCACCAGCAGAGGTCAGGGTGGATGGTATAATTCACCCCTCCACTTT.

CDR3 DNA: TGTGCCAGCAGCGTAGCCCCCTGGACTAGCGGGCTAATCAACGAGCAGTACTTC. Encoded protein: CASSVAPWTSGLINEQYF. V is TRBV9 and J is TRBJ2-7; 11 positions agree with TRBD2. CDR1 and CDR2 from the germline V gene are SGDLS and YYNGEE. Trimming took 0 bases from V and 5 from J; bases not matched to a gene: 13. The CDR3 contains 18 residues.

This clonotype was observed a few times. V and J are TRBV24-1 and TRBJ1-4, with 7 bases identical to TRBD1. The CDR3 runs to 13 residues. J lost 6 bases, V lost 10 bases, and 7 bases had no gene match. Germline loops: CDR1 KGHDR, CDR2 SFDVKD. CDR3 nucleotide sequence: TGTGCCACGCAGGCAGGGGGGGATGAAAAACTGTTTTTT. Amino acid sequence: CATQAGGDEKLFF.

The chain uses TRBV5-1 and TRBJ2-1; no definite D call. Per the germline V gene, CDR1 is SGHRS and CDR2 is YFSETQ. The CDR3 runs to 18 residues. Trimming removed 4 bases from V and 6 bases from J, with 26 bases in between. The CDR3 loop reads CASSMNRDIPRVGNEQFF. The CDR3 DNA sequence: TGCGCCAGCAGCATGAACCGTGACATCCCAAGGGTAGGCAATGAGCAGTTCTTC. Full variable domain (outside the CDR3, taken from reference TRBV5-1 and TRBJ2-1): KAGVTQTPRYLIKTRGQQVTLSCSPISGHRSVSWYQQTPGQGLQFLFEYFSETQRNKGNFPGRFSGRQFSNSRSEMNVSTLELGDSALYLCASSMNRDIPRVGNEQFFGPGTRLTVL.

This clonotype was detected only a few times. The gene calls are TRBV30 and TRBJ2-7; tentatively, D is TRBD1 or TRBD2 (5 bases each). Germline V gives CDR1 GTSNPN, CDR2 SVGIG (reference sequence). The CDR3 loop spans 13 amino acids. V was pared by 8 bases and J by 1 base, with 15 bases between. The CDR3 loop is CAGLAGTSYEQYF. The DNA of the CDR3 is TGTGCCGGATTAGCAGGGACGTCCTACGAGCAGTACTTC.

The chain uses TRBV7-9 and TRBJ2-7; TRBD1 matches 11 bases. The CDR3 totals 14 residues. Germline V gene data show CDR1 as SEHNR and CDR2 as FQNEAQ (reference sequence). The trim removed 6 bases at V and 5 bases at J, leaving 6 bases unmatched. CDR3 coding DNA: TGTGCCAGCAGGGGACAGGGGGGTTCGCACGAGCAGTACTTC. Protein: CASRGQGGSHEQYF.

The chain joins TRBV7-9 to TRBJ2-7, with D possibly being TRBD1 or TRBD2 (5 bases each). Trimming shortened V by 6 bases and J by 2 bases, and 14 bases separated the two germline ends. The CDR3 is 14 amino acids. Germline V gene lookup returns CDR1 SEHNR and CDR2 FQNEAQ (reference sequence). The CDR3 reads CASRAGTATYEQYF. The CDR3 nucleotides read TGTGCCAGCAGAGCCGGGACGGCTACCTACGAGCAGTACTTC.

This clonotype has a count of ten or more. The J gene is TRBJ1-5, the V gene TRBV6-1; D unresolved. CDR1 and CDR2 from the germline V gene are MNHNS and SASEGT. The CDR3 has 15 residues. Trimming pared 6 bases from V and 0 bases from J, leaving 12 bases between. In DNA form, the CDR3 reads TGTGCCAGCAGGGCCCGGCTAGGTAGCAATCAGCCCCAGCATTTT. This sequence encodes CASRARLGSNQPQHF.

This clonotype was recorded a few times. The V call is TRBV7-3, the J call TRBJ2-3; TRBD1 matches 11 bases. Germline assignment: CDR1 SGHTA and CDR2 FQGTGA. Trimming removed 5 bases from V and 5 bases from J; junction bases left unmatched: 3. The CDR3 contains 14 residues. This CDR3 is CASSPGTGGDTQYF. The CDR3 DNA reads as TGTGCCAGCAGCCCCGGGACAGGGGGAGATACGCAGTATTTT.

This clonotype has a handful of counts. The V gene is TRBV20-1, the J gene TRBJ2-7; D is unclear. With 7 bases removed from V and 1 base from J, the gap between germline ends came to 8 bases. CDR3 size: 11 residues. Germline values: CDR1 DFQATT, CDR2 SNEGSKA (reference sequence). CDR3 bases: TGCAGTGTATCGGAATCCTACGAGCAGTACTTC. Its protein product is CSVSESYEQYF.

This chain uses TRBV7-9 with TRBJ2-3, with TRBD2 matching over 11 bases. V shed 5 bases and J 6 bases; nucleotides not matched to a gene: 13. Germline V gene sequence: CDR1 SEHNR, CDR2 FQNEAQ (reference sequence). This CDR3 has 17 residues. CDR3 protein: CASSPRLLAGVVDTQYF. Here the CDR3 DNA reads TGTGCCAGCAGCCCACGGCTACTAGCGGGAGTTGTTGATACGCAGTATTTT. Combining the CDR3 with reference TRBV7-9 and TRBJ2-3 gives the whole variable domain DTGVSQNPRHKITKRGQNVTFRCDPISEHNRLYWYRQTLGQGPEFLTYFQNEAQLEKSRLLSDRFSAERPKGSFSTLEIQRTEQGDSAMYLCASSPRLLAGVVDTQYFGPGTRLTVL.

The J gene is TRBJ2-1, the V gene TRBV5-1; no definite D call. The CDR3 has 15 amino acids. The germline V and J ends were trimmed by 2 bases and 0 bases, with 9 bases remaining between them. The germline V gene has CDR1 SGHRS and CDR2 YFSETQ. For the CDR3, the DNA is TGCGCCAGCAGCTTTTCCAAACTCTCCTACAATGAGCAGTTCTTC. This encodes CASSFSKLSYNEQFF.

The rearrangement links TRBV4-3 to TRBJ2-3; D may be TRBD2 (7 bases). The germline V gene encodes CDR1 LGHNA and CDR2 YSLEER. V shed 4 bases and J shed 5 bases, with 19 bases lying between them. The CDR3 extends over 16 amino acids. CDR3 protein: CASSPEVRGAGDTQYF. In nucleotides, the CDR3 is TGCGCCAGCAGCCCCGAAGTCCGGGGGGCGGGAGATACGCAGTATTTT.

This clonotype has only a few counts. This chain connects TRBV12-3 or TRBV12-4 to TRBJ2-7; 8 bases fit TRBD1. This CDR3 comprises 13 residues. V was clipped by 8 bases and J by 5 bases; unmatched bases: 8. The CDR3 nucleotides read TGTGCCAGCGGGCGGACAGGGTCCCACGAGCAGTACTTC. Its protein is CASGRTGSHEQYF.

This chain links TRBV9 with TRBJ2-1, with 11 bases identical to TRBD2. CDR3 length equals 15 residues. V dropped 3 bases and J dropped 8; count of bases not matched to a gene: 7. Germline lookup yields CDR1 SGDLS and CDR2 YYNGEE. The CDR3 loop is CASSGTSGYKDEQFF. Here the CDR3 DNA reads TGTGCCAGCAGCGGGACTAGCGGGTACAAGGATGAGCAGTTCTTC.

This clonotype has a handful of counts. The rearrangement uses TRBV29-1 and TRBJ1-1; 9 bases are a match to TRBD1. The CDR3 sequence is 12 residues long. Germline loops: CDR1 SQVTM, CDR2 ANQGSEA. V dropped 6 bases and J dropped 4; count of bases not matched to a gene: 3. CDR3 amino acids: CSVDRGTTEAFF. CDR3 DNA: TGCAGCGTCGACAGGGGGACCACTGAAGCTTTCTTT. The entire variable domain, with the rest obtained from reference TRBV29-1 and TRBJ1-1, is as follows: SAVISQKPSRDICQRGTSLTIQCQVDSQVTMMFWYRQQPGQSLTLIATANQGSEATYESGFVIDKFPISRPNLTFSTLTVSNMSPEDSSIYLCSVDRGTTEAFFGQGTRLTVV.

The J gene is TRBJ2-3, the V gene TRBV14; no definite D call. CDR1 and CDR2 (germline): SGHDN, FVKESK. CDR3 length: 14 amino acids. Trimming took off 1 base at V and 5 bases at J, with 10 bases between the two ends. CDR3 in DNA: TGTGCCAGCAGCCAAGGGTCCCTCGGAGATACGCAGTATTTT. It encodes CASSQGSLGDTQYF.

The genes are TRBV12-3 or TRBV12-4 and TRBJ1-4, with 8 bases that match TRBD1. This CDR3 is built from 16 residues. V shed 5 bases, J shed 8 bases, and the junction held 13 bases outside the gene matches. CDR3 region: CASSLLGQGSYEKLFF. DNA for the CDR3: TGTGCCAGCAGTCTACTCGGACAGGGATCGTACGAAAAACTGTTTTTT.

This clonotype turned up a few times. The rearrangement uses TRBV29-1 and TRBJ1-1; the D gene is possibly TRBD1 (5 bases). The length of the CDR3 is 15 residues. CDR1 and CDR2 from the germline V gene are SQVTM and ANQGSEA. The V gene lost 2 bases and the J gene lost 1 base, with 14 bases spanning the gap. This chain's CDR3 is CSVEPPRQGNTEAFF. The CDR3, as DNA: TGCAGCGTTGAACCCCCTCGGCAGGGGAACACTGAAGCTTTCTTT.

This clonotype was detected only a few times. This sequence may be a read error, since a much larger clone differs from it by one base. This chain links TRBV3-1 with TRBJ2-5; D is uncertain. The CDR3 runs 10 residues. Trimming pared 3 bases from V and 5 bases from J, leaving 1 base between. In germline, CDR1 is LGHDT, CDR2 YNNKEL (reference sequence). In DNA, the CDR3 is TGTGCCAGCAGCCACGAGACCCAGTACTTC. This sequence encodes CASSHETQYF.

The chain uses TRBV21-1 and TRBJ2-7. TRBV21-1 is marked as a pseudogene. The CDR3 has 12 residues. CDR3 residues: CASSKVAYEQYF. In DNA form, the CDR3 reads TGTGCCAGCAGCAAAGTGGCCTACGAGCAGTACTTC.

The gene calls are TRBV7-2 and TRBJ2-2; 9 bases match TRBD1. Germline V gives CDR1 SGHTA, CDR2 FQGNSA. V gave up 5 bases and J gave up 5 bases; unmatched junction bases: 3. The CDR3 is 14 residues long. The CDR3 nucleotides read TGTGCCAGCAGCGGGACAGGGCGGACCGGGGAGCTGTTTTTT. As protein: CASSGTGRTGELFF.

The chain employs TRBV6-1 and TRBJ2-3; tentative D call: TRBD2 (6 bases). Trimming shortened V by 5 bases and J by 2 bases, and 8 bases separated the two germline ends. The CDR3 has 13 amino acids. From germline, CDR1 is MNHNS and CDR2 SASEGT. The CDR3 coding sequence is TGTGCCAGCAGTAGACTAGTCACAGATACGCAGTATTTT. Translating gives CASSRLVTDTQYF.

This clonotype was detected only a few times. The CDR3 sequence: CASRSGLYNEQFF. In nucleotides, the CDR3 is TGTGCCAGCAGGTCCGGGCTCTACAATGAGCAGTTCTTC. The genes are TRBV2 and TRBJ2-1, with D hard to call. Trimming shortened V by 6 bases and J by 3 bases, and 9 bases separated the two germline ends. CDR1 SNHLY and CDR2 FYNNEI come from the germline V gene. CDR3 size: 13 residues.

CDR3: CASSQVGGGGELFF. CDR3 nucleotide sequence: TGCGCCAGCAGCCAAGTGGGGGGAGGCGGGGAGCTGTTTTTT. The rearrangement links TRBV4-3 to TRBJ2-2, with D possibly TRBD2 on 6 matching bases. V was clipped by 1 base and J by 7 bases, with 10 bases between them. Germline loops: CDR1 LGHNA, CDR2 YSLEER. The CDR3 is 14 amino acids.

This clonotype was detected a few times. The chain couples TRBV6-1 to TRBJ2-7; 11 bases are a match to TRBD2. The CDR3 is made up of 15 amino acids. The J segment lost 2 bases and the V segment lost 10 bases, leaving 10 bases of the junction unmatched. The germline CDR1 and CDR2 sequences are MNHNS and SASEGT. The CDR3 DNA follows: TGTGCCACCGCTCCTCTTAGCGGGAGGGCCTACGAGCAGTACTTC. Its protein product is CATAPLSGRAYEQYF.

This clonotype was counted ten times or more. The chain employs TRBV12-3 or TRBV12-4 and TRBJ2-1; 8 positions agree with TRBD2. The CDR3 sequence is 13 residues long. Trimming cost V 6 bases and J 6 bases; bases outside gene matches: 4. This CDR3 reads CASRGREGNEQFF. In DNA form, the CDR3 reads TGTGCCAGCAGGGGACGGGAGGGCAATGAGCAGTTCTTC.

This clonotype appeared a few times. The rearrangement uses TRBV7-2 and TRBJ2-5; the D call may be TRBD1 or TRBD2 (5 bases each). In germline, CDR1 is SGHTA, CDR2 FQGNSA. Trimming took off 5 bases at V and 1 base at J, with 14 bases between the two ends. The CDR3 is 15 residues long. CDR3 protein: CASSLLGRAQETQYF. In DNA form, the CDR3 reads TGTGCCAGCAGCCTCTTGGGGCGGGCCCAAGAGACCCAGTACTTC.

V is TRBV7-6 and J is TRBJ2-1; 10 nucleotides line up with TRBD2. The V and J ends lost 5 bases and 9 bases, in that order; junction bases with no gene match: 16. The CDR3 runs 17 residues. Germline values: CDR1 SGHVS, CDR2 FNYEAQ. CDR3 in amino acids: CASSPTPLAGVASEQFF. CDR3 nucleotide sequence: TGTGCCAGCAGCCCCACGCCTCTAGCGGGAGTGGCTAGTGAGCAGTTCTTC.

At least ten counts were recorded for this clonotype. V gene TRBV29-1 combines with J gene TRBJ1-1; D might be TRBD1 (5 bases). This CDR3 is built from 11 residues. V dropped 7 bases and J dropped 8 bases, with 14 bases sitting between them. The germline CDR1 and CDR2 sequences are SQVTM and ANQGSEA. CDR3 protein: CSAGALTEAFF. CDR3 nucleotide sequence: TGCAGCGCTGGGGCCCTCACGGAAGCTTTCTTT.

The chain uses TRBV5-1 and TRBJ2-7; TRBD1 or TRBD2 may be the D gene (5 bases each). CDR3 length equals 13 residues. Germline V gene lookup returns CDR1 SGHRS and CDR2 YFSETQ. Trimming took off 4 bases at V and 3 bases at J, with 11 bases between the two ends. CDR3 coding DNA: TGCGCCAGCAGCGGCAGGGACCACTACGAGCAGTACTTC. Its protein is CASSGRDHYEQYF.